This T cell receptor (beta chain) stems from a study of T cell responses to AZD1222 COVID-19 vaccine. Study in general: Combined were second doses at about 4 or about 12 weeks.

Broader study findings: It was only six AZD1222 recipients who were seropositive at baseline. There were repertoire samples only from the period after the peak T cell response. White British ancestry dominated among donors, who included more females, and clonal diversity was possibly underestimated.

In regard to this clone: The antigen remains unidentified.

There are 14 residues in the CDR3. Per the germline V gene, CDR1 is SGDLS and CDR2 is YYNGEE. The V and J ends lost 1 base and 0 bases respectively, with 7 bases between them. TCRdb's table, derived via immunoSEQ multiplex PCR, lists solely in-frame clones and lacks some. The sample consists of 120,000 or so clones, around 85% of them appearing once. The sequencing used peripheral blood, collected on day 0 of AZD1222 vaccination. V gene TRBV9 combines with J gene TRBJ2-5; no reliable D call. The sequence was collected from an adult in good health. The CDR3 spells CASSVSGYQETQYF. The CDR3 DNA sequence: TGTGCCAGCAGCGTATCTGGGTACCAAGAGACCCAGTACTTC.